The present T cell receptor beta chain was sequenced within a study of CD8 T cells in ankylosing spondylitis (dated by TCRdb to the late 2010s). About the investigation overall: The study set out to find disease-linked TCR variants by profiling T cell receptor beta repertoires in ankylosing spondylitis patients and healthy donors. In total, the full study cohort was made up of roughly 110 healthy donors and about two dozen ankylosing spondylitis patients. Peripheral blood samples were taken, and synovial fluid was additionally collected from ankylosing spondylitis patients. Overall study outcomes, separate from this receptor: Some of the motif variants had been reported before in the synovial fluid and blood of reactive arthritis patients, a finding that suggests common disease-initiation mechanisms. The disease-linked clones had a CD8+ phenotype and were found at relatively low frequencies in peripheral blood. The disease-linked clones were reported as significantly enriched in matched synovial fluid samples from ankylosing spondylitis patients. Blood from ankylosing spondylitis patients appeared to be characterized by a TCR beta motif composed of several highly homologous amino acid variants.

This clonotype has ten or more counts. Its antigen remains undetermined. No much larger clone is present one base from it, and per-base qualities are unavailable. The sequencer listed for this sample is Illumina HiSeq 2500. Quantitative 5'-RACE with molecular barcodes was used to prepare TCR beta libraries. From the authors' description of their analysis: To identify disease-linked TCR variants, a new computational method was used, one built on a probabilistic model of VDJ rearrangement. The public reads were quality trimmed at Q25 with fastp and then assembled into clones with MiXCR by TCRdb, keeping productive beta chains. Rows are unified per CDR3 protein, each entry keeping the most common DNA and genes. The V and J calls and clone size are TCRdb's, not the authors'. In this sample the table shows 250,000 to 400,000 distinct CDR3 sequences, about 9.9% of which occur a single time. 8% to 9.5% of the sample belongs to the ten largest clones.

V ends up 4 bases short and J 3 bases short, with an unmatched junction base count of 7. The CDR3 spans 14 residues, from the cysteine through the phenylalanine. The CDR3 DNA has 42 bases and is translated from base 1. CDR1 SGHNT and CDR2 YYREEE were looked up in the germline V gene (reference sequence). This chain joins TRBV5-4 to TRBJ2-7; the junction holds 7 bases that match TRBD1. The sequenced material came from blood, either unsorted or a sorted T cell fraction (not recorded which). The clonotype was recovered from a female donor with ankylosing spondylitis or in good health (not recorded which). The DNA sequence is TGTGCCAGCAGCCACGGACAGGACGGCTACGAGCAGTACTTC. This gives the protein CASSHGQDGYEQYF.